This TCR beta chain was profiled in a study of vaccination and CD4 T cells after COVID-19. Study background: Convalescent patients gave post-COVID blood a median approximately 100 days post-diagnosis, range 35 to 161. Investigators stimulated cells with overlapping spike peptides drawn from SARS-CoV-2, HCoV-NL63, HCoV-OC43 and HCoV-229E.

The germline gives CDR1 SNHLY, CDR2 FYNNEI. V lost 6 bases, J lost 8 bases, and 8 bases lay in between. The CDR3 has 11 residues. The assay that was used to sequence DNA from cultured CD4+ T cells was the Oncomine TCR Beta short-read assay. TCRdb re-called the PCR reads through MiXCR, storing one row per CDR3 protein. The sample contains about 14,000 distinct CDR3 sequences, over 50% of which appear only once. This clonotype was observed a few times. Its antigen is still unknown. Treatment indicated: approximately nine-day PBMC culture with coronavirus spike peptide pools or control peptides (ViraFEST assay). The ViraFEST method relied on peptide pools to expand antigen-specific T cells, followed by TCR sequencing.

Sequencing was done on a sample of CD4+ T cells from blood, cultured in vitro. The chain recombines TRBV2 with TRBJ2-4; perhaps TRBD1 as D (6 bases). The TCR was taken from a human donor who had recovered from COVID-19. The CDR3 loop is CASRQGYIQYF. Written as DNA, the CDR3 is TGTGCCAGCAGACAGGGTTACATTCAGTACTTC.